Described below is a single T cell receptor beta chain sequence and its context. This entry comes from a study of blood T cell repertoires in COVID-19. Across the study: Samples taken during acute and convalescent COVID-19 were collected in the United States, Italy and Spain. The analysed material was cDNA or gDNA that came from T cells, B-cell-depleted T cells, or PBMCs.

Per the original methods: Estimated nucleated cell counts came from reference gene primer amplification. The protocol was immunoSEQ multiplex PCR, while the TCRdb copy is restricted to in-frame clones and leaves out a portion. V, J and clone size derive from that table, while D and trimming were established from the DNA sequence. The sample lists fewer than 250,000 clones; 84% were seen once. This CDR3 region has 13 residues. The gene calls are TRBV21-1 and TRBJ2-3; the table's TRBD2 call for D was not verified on the DNA. TRBV21-1 is described as a pseudogene. This receptor was taken from a man aged 50 to 59 with acute or convalescent COVID-19. Sample: peripheral blood. CDR3 region: CASKTSGTDTQYF. In DNA, the CDR3 is TGTGCCAGCAAGACTAGCGGCACAGATACGCAGTATTTT.